This note documents a single T cell receptor beta chain sequence. Its antigen is currently unknown. Healthy individuals who donated bone marrow served as the donors. This entry comes from a study of cytomegalovirus exposure and HLA in healthy donors. Turning to the study itself: An earlier analysis identified 117 million unique TCR beta sequences in about 170 million T cells.

The length of the CDR3 is 16 residues. V lost 5 bases and J 3 bases, leaving 19 bases between the germline ends. Germline values: CDR1 SGHTA, CDR2 FQGNSA. Researchers ran the PCR with 60 Vbeta and 13 Jbeta primers. Method: immunoSEQ multiplex PCR; TCRdb's copy keeps in-frame clones and lacks some. The sample lists around 130,000 clones, approximately 86% occurring once. Study-level points and caveats: Cytomegalovirus association was listed for 164 TCR beta chains.

The genes are TRBV7-2 and TRBJ1-1; D perhaps matches TRBD1 (5 bases). This clonotype was sampled from a boy aged 5-17 years in good health and CMV-seronegative. Input material: PBMCs. The CDR3: CASSPPARVFYTEAFF. The CDR3 DNA is TGTGCCAGCAGCCCGCCAGCCAGGGTTTTTTACACTGAAGCTTTCTTT.